This TCR beta chain appears in the sequencing data of a study of blood T cells in healthy people across ages. Study at large: Capture via template switching afforded approximately one barcoded beta molecule per two T cells.

With a J-beta primer mix and a sample-barcoded 5' primer, a second PCR ran roughly 7 to 11 cycles. Using its own MiXCR run on the 5' RACE reads, TCRdb lists one record per CDR3 protein. The sample includes 1.5 million to 2 million distinct CDR3 sequences, around 50% seen only once; the top ten take about 2.1%. Trimming took 0 bases from V and 3 from J, leaving 12 bases between them. Germline lookup yields CDR1 DFQATT and CDR2 SNEGSKA (reference sequence). The CDR3 has 15 amino acids. V gene TRBV20-1 combines with J gene TRBJ2-1; a weak D match, TRBD2 (5 bases). The TCR was taken from a woman in her forties in good health. Sequencing was performed on blood. The chain's CDR3 is CSARDLNRGYNEQFF. As DNA, the CDR3 is TGCAGTGCTAGAGACCTTAATCGGGGCTACAATGAGCAGTTCTTC.